These T cell receptor beta chains were read from a single sample in a study of identical twins. TCRdb redid the calling of the 5' RACE reads with MiXCR, one entry per CDR3 protein. The sample yields 600,000 to 850,000 distinct CDR3 sequences, over 15% seen once. These data were likewise used in another study, on T cells expressing NK-cell markers.

Material for sequencing was PBMCs. The origin of the receptors is a woman aged 18-29 years in good health. The CDR3 runs from the conserved cysteine through the conserved F or W. D genes are given only for firm matches. Size is omitted from some rows. Given values are once, few, many or a class for expanded clones.

size	V	J	D	DNA	CDR3
many	TRBV10-3	TRBJ2-1	.	TGTGCCATCGGTTCCGGGGCTGGACGACTCAATGAGCAGTTCTTC	CAIGSGAGRLNEQFF
.	TRBV10-3	TRBJ2-5	TRBD2	TGTGCCATCAGTGACGCTAGCGGGGGGTGGAAGACCCAGTACTTC	CAISDASGGWKTQYF
few	TRBV10-3	TRBJ2-3	.	TGTGCCATCAATAGCGACCGGGCAGATACGCAGTATTTT	CAINSDRADTQYF
few	TRBV12-3/TRBV12-4	TRBJ1-1	.	TGTGCCAGCGGATCCGTGTGGAACACTGAAGCTTTCTTT	CASGSVWNTEAFF
.	TRBV5-1	TRBJ2-3	.	TGCGCCAGCAGCGCAGCAGGGGCTGGCACAGATACGCAGTATTTT	CASSAAGAGTDTQYF
.	TRBV29-1	TRBJ2-1	TRBD1	TGCAGCGTCACCACTGTCCGGGACAGATACAATGAGCAGTTCTTC	CSVTTVRDRYNEQFF
.	TRBV5-1	TRBJ2-1	.	TGCGCCAGCAGCTTGGGTGATCGGGCCAATGAGCAGTTCTTC	CASSLGDRANEQFF
few	TRBV20-1	TRBJ2-3	TRBD2	TGCAGTGCTAGATTTGGCGGGGGGACAGATACGCAGTATTTT	CSARFGGGTDTQYF
many	TRBV12-3/TRBV12-4	TRBJ2-7	TRBD2	TGTGCCAGCAGCCCCTCTAGCGGGGGGGCCTACTACGAGCAGTACTTC	CASSPSSGGAYYEQYF
few	TRBV20-1	TRBJ2-7	.	TGCAGTGCTAGAGATGGGTTAGCCTACGAGCAGTACTTC	CSARDGLAYEQYF
.	TRBV7-9	TRBJ2-5	.	TGTGCCAGCAGCCCTGACTGGAAAGAGACCCAGTACTTC	CASSPDWKETQYF
.	TRBV20-1	TRBJ2-7	.	TGCAGTGCTAGTCTGAGGGTAGGCTACGAGCAGTACTTC	CSASLRVGYEQYF
.	TRBV3-1	TRBJ2-3	TRBD2	TGTGCCAGCAGCCAAGATCGGACTAGCGGCACAGATACGCAGTATTTT	CASSQDRTSGTDTQYF
.	TRBV11-2	TRBJ2-7	.	TGTGCCAGCAGCTTAGACCAGCCCTACGAGCAGTACTTC	CASSLDQPYEQYF
.	TRBV27	TRBJ2-5	TRBD1	TGTGCCAGCAGTTTGAGGGGACAGGGAACAGGCCAAGAGACCCAGTACTTC	CASSLRGQGTGQETQYF
many	TRBV12-3/TRBV12-4	TRBJ2-1	.	TGTGCCAGCAGCCAGAGTAATGAGCAGTTCTTC	CASSQSNEQFF